This TCR beta chain appears in the sequencing data of a study of blood T cell repertoires in COVID-19. As for the study in general: Researchers got acute and convalescent COVID-19 samples from the United States, Italy and Spain. T cells, B-cell-depleted T cells, or PBMCs provided the cDNA or gDNA that served as material.

The V segment lost 2 bases and the J segment 3 bases; nucleotides outside the gene matches: 6. The CDR3 has 16 amino acids. Germline V gives CDR1 SEHNR, CDR2 FQNEAQ (reference sequence). As handled by the study authors: Amplification from reference gene primers served as the basis for estimated nucleated cell counts. Generated by immunoSEQ multiplex PCR, the TCRdb table keeps only in-frame clones and is missing some. V and J calls and clone size follow that table, whereas D and trimming were derived from the DNA. The sample has around 40,000 clones, 75% to 90% seen once. The sequencing sample was made of peripheral blood. This receptor was taken from a man between 45 and 60 years old with active COVID-19. The V call is TRBV7-9, the J call TRBJ2-3, with TRBD1 matching over 9 bases. CDR3 amino acids: CASSLLTGGWTDTQYF. The CDR3 bases are TGTGCCAGCAGCTTATTGACAGGGGGTTGGACAGATACGCAGTATTTT.